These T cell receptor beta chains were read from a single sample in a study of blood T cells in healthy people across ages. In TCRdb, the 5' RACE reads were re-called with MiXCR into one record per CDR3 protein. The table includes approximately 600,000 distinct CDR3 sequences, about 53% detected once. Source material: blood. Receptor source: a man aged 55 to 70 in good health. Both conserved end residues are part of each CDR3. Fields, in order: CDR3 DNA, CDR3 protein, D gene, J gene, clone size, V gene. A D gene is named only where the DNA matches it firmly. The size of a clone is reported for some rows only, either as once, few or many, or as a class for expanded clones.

CDR3 DNA: TGTGCCAGCAGCTCGCCCGACAGGGGTAATGGCTACACCTTC
CDR3 protein: CASSSPDRGNGYTF
D gene: TRBD1
J gene: TRBJ1-2
clone size: once
V gene: TRBV7-2

CDR3 DNA: TGTGCCAGCAGTTTTCCCGGACCAGATACGCAGTATTTT
CDR3 protein: CASSFPGPDTQYF
D gene: NA
J gene: TRBJ2-3
clone size: many
V gene: TRBV12-3/TRBV12-4

CDR3 DNA: TGTGCCAGTAGCTCACCGAGGACAGGGGGCAGATATGGCTACACCTTC
CDR3 protein: CASSSPRTGGRYGYTF
D gene: TRBD1
J gene: TRBJ1-2
clone size: NA
V gene: TRBV3-1

CDR3 DNA: TGTGCCATCAGTGCTGGGGTGGGACTAGAGACCCAGTACTTC
CDR3 protein: CAISAGVGLETQYF
D gene: NA
J gene: TRBJ2-5
clone size: NA
V gene: TRBV10-3

CDR3 DNA: TGTGCCAGCAGGAGAGACTCAGCTGAGCAGTTCTTC
CDR3 protein: CASRRDSAEQFF
D gene: NA
J gene: TRBJ2-1
clone size: NA
V gene: TRBV2

CDR3 DNA: TGCACCAGCAGCCAAGATCGGGGACGGGAAAAACTGTTTTTT
CDR3 protein: CTSSQDRGREKLFF
D gene: NA
J gene: TRBJ1-4
clone size: NA
V gene: TRBV1

CDR3 DNA: TGTGCCAGCAGCTCCCGGGGAGTCGAGCAGTACTTC
CDR3 protein: CASSSRGVEQYF
D gene: NA
J gene: TRBJ2-7
clone size: few
V gene: TRBV7-2

CDR3 DNA: TGCAGCGTTCTACGGCAGGGGGCGGCCTTAGGAGGCATTCAGTACTTC
CDR3 protein: CSVLRQGAALGGIQYF
D gene: TRBD1
J gene: TRBJ2-4
clone size: many
V gene: TRBV29-1

CDR3 DNA: TGTGCCAGCAGCCAACGGGGGGCGCGCGGTGAGCAGTTCTTC
CDR3 protein: CASSQRGARGEQFF
D gene: NA
J gene: TRBJ2-1
clone size: NA
V gene: TRBV3-1

CDR3 DNA: TGCAGCGCTATCCGCAGCACAGATACGCAGTATTTT
CDR3 protein: CSAIRSTDTQYF
D gene: NA
J gene: TRBJ2-3
clone size: NA
V gene: TRBV29-1

CDR3 DNA: TGTGCCAGCAGTTTAGGAGACCACGCCAATGAGCAGTACTTC
CDR3 protein: CASSLGDHANEQYF
D gene: NA
J gene: TRBJ2-5
clone size: NA
V gene: TRBV12-3/TRBV12-4

CDR3 DNA: TGCAGTGCTAGTCGCATTTTAGCGGGGGTGGAGACCCAGTACTTC
CDR3 protein: CSASRILAGVETQYF
D gene: TRBD2
J gene: TRBJ2-5
clone size: few
V gene: TRBV20-1

CDR3 DNA: TGTGCCAGCAGTTCCTCGGGGCCAGGGGGGGATACGCAGTATTTT
CDR3 protein: CASSSSGPGGDTQYF
D gene: NA
J gene: TRBJ2-3
clone size: NA
V gene: TRBV27

CDR3 DNA: TGTGCCAGCAAATGGACAGGGGTCATATCAGATATGCAGTATTTT
CDR3 protein: CASKWTGVISDMQYF
D gene: TRBD1
J gene: TRBJ2-3
clone size: few
V gene: TRBV12-3/TRBV12-4

CDR3 DNA: TGCAGCGCTAAGACAGGGGGCGACTATGGCTACACCTTC
CDR3 protein: CSAKTGGDYGYTF
D gene: TRBD1
J gene: TRBJ1-2
clone size: few
V gene: TRBV20-1

CDR3 DNA: TGCAGTGCCCCGTGGGGCGGGTCTACCGGGGAGCTGTTTTTT
CDR3 protein: CSAPWGGSTGELFF
D gene: NA
J gene: TRBJ2-2
clone size: once
V gene: TRBV20-1

CDR3 DNA: TGTGCCAGCTCACCAGGGGCAGGGGACTATGGCTACACCTTC
CDR3 protein: CASSPGAGDYGYTF
D gene: NA
J gene: TRBJ1-2
clone size: NA
V gene: TRBV18

CDR3 DNA: TGCAGTGCTAGCGGCTTGGACAGTGTCGCCTATGGCTACACCTTC
CDR3 protein: CSASGLDSVAYGYTF
D gene: NA
J gene: TRBJ1-2
clone size: NA
V gene: TRBV20-1

CDR3 DNA: TGTGCCAGCAGTTATCCCGGGGGGGGGAAAAACTATGGCTACACCTTC
CDR3 protein: CASSYPGGGKNYGYTF
D gene: NA
J gene: TRBJ1-2
clone size: NA
V gene: TRBV7-2

CDR3 DNA: TGTGCCAGCAGCTTCGGGACACAGCAAGAGACCCAGTACTTC
CDR3 protein: CASSFGTQQETQYF
D gene: NA
J gene: TRBJ2-5
clone size: few
V gene: TRBV7-2

CDR3 DNA: TGTGCCAGCTCATCGCTTCTCCGACACTCCTACGAGCAGTACTTC
CDR3 protein: CASSSLLRHSYEQYF
D gene: NA
J gene: TRBJ2-7
clone size: once
V gene: TRBV18

CDR3 DNA: TGTGCCACCAGTGGACGACAGGGGCCAAGCTCCTACAATGAGCAGTTCTTC
CDR3 protein: CATSGRQGPSSYNEQFF
D gene: TRBD1
J gene: TRBJ2-1
clone size: NA
V gene: TRBV24-1

CDR3 DNA: TGTGCCACTAGCGAGGGGGGAAACGAAAAACTGTTTTTT
CDR3 protein: CATSEGGNEKLFF
D gene: NA
J gene: TRBJ1-4
clone size: NA
V gene: TRBV25-1

CDR3 DNA: TGCAGTGCTAGGGGGGTTAGCGGGGGGTACAATGAGCAGTTCTTC
CDR3 protein: CSARGVSGGYNEQFF
D gene: TRBD2
J gene: TRBJ2-1
clone size: NA
V gene: TRBV20-1

CDR3 DNA: TGTGCCATCAGTTCCAGGGACAGGAACTATGGCTACACCTTC
CDR3 protein: CAISSRDRNYGYTF
D gene: TRBD1
J gene: TRBJ1-2
clone size: NA
V gene: TRBV10-3

CDR3 DNA: TGTGCCAGCGCTCATCAGAGGTCGGGCACAGATACGCAGTATTTT
CDR3 protein: CASAHQRSGTDTQYF
D gene: NA
J gene: TRBJ2-3
clone size: NA
V gene: TRBV6-5

CDR3 DNA: TGCAGTGCCAGCGACAGTTATGAAAAACTGTTTTTT
CDR3 protein: CSASDSYEKLFF
D gene: NA
J gene: TRBJ1-4
clone size: once
V gene: TRBV20-1

CDR3 DNA: TGTGCTAGTGGTTTGGAAGGGACAGTCCCCGGACGCACAGATACGCAGTATTTT
CDR3 protein: CASGLEGTVPGRTDTQYF
D gene: TRBD1
J gene: TRBJ2-3
clone size: NA
V gene: TRBV12-5

CDR3 DNA: TGTGCCAGCAGTTTAGGCATTGGGCTAGCGGGGGGAGGAGAGACCCAGTACTTC
CDR3 protein: CASSLGIGLAGGGETQYF
D gene: TRBD2
J gene: TRBJ2-5
clone size: NA
V gene: TRBV12-3/TRBV12-4

CDR3 DNA: TGCGCCAGCAGCTTCGAGACAGGGGGCATCTATGGCTACACCTTC
CDR3 protein: CASSFETGGIYGYTF
D gene: TRBD1
J gene: TRBJ1-2
clone size: NA
V gene: TRBV5-1

CDR3 DNA: TGCGCCAGCAGCTGGGGTAGCGGGGCTCTCGGCGAGCAGTACTTC
CDR3 protein: CASSWGSGALGEQYF
D gene: TRBD2
J gene: TRBJ2-7
clone size: NA
V gene: TRBV5-1

CDR3 DNA: TGCGGTACTAGAGGGACTAGCGGGCGGGAGCAGTACTTC
CDR3 protein: CGTRGTSGREQYF
D gene: TRBD2
J gene: TRBJ2-4
clone size: NA
V gene: TRBV20-1

CDR3 DNA: TGTGCCATCAGTGGGCTGTCAGGACAGGGGCTTAGCACAGATACGCAGTATTTT
CDR3 protein: CAISGLSGQGLSTDTQYF
D gene: TRBD1
J gene: TRBJ2-3
clone size: NA
V gene: TRBV10-3

CDR3 DNA: TGTGCCAGCAGTTCCCCCGCTGGGCTAGCGGGGGGCGGGATAGATACGCAGTATTTT
CDR3 protein: CASSSPAGLAGGGIDTQYF
D gene: TRBD2
J gene: TRBJ2-3
clone size: NA
V gene: TRBV2

CDR3 DNA: TGTGCCAGCAACCCTGGCTGGGGGCGTTATGAGCAGTACTTC
CDR3 protein: CASNPGWGRYEQYF
D gene: NA
J gene: TRBJ2-5
clone size: few
V gene: TRBV6-5

CDR3 DNA: TGTGCCAGCAGCGACTCGGGAAATACCTATCAAGAGACCCAGTACTTC
CDR3 protein: CASSDSGNTYQETQYF
D gene: NA
J gene: TRBJ2-5
clone size: NA
V gene: TRBV7-2

CDR3 DNA: TGTGCCAGCAGCCAAGAATCCCTCGGCGAAGGGAGCAAAAACATCCAGTACTTC
CDR3 protein: CASSQESLGEGSKNIQYF
D gene: NA
J gene: TRBJ2-4
clone size: NA
V gene: TRBV4-2

CDR3 DNA: TGTGCCAGCGGTAGGACAGGGTACGAGCAGTACTTC
CDR3 protein: CASGRTGYEQYF
D gene: TRBD1
J gene: TRBJ2-7
clone size: NA
V gene: TRBV6-1

CDR3 DNA: TGTGCCACCAGTGATTTTTGGGACAGGGCGATTTTGGATGGCTACACCTTC
CDR3 protein: CATSDFWDRAILDGYTF
D gene: TRBD1
J gene: TRBJ1-2
clone size: NA
V gene: TRBV24-1